The present T cell receptor beta chain was sequenced within a study of T-cell memory formation after mild COVID-19. Study details: The two donors had largely donor-specific TCR clusters.

MiXCR, applied by TCRdb to the 5' RACE reads, yields one record per CDR3 protein. The data contain about 210,000 distinct CDR3 sequences, around 30% of them singletons. The CDR3 is 15 residues long. J gave up 7 bases and V 5 bases, and 10 bases lay outside the gene matches. Remarks on this clonotype: Its antigen is currently unknown.

Study findings and constraints: SARS-CoV-2 specificity of second-wave clones peaking day 37 was unconfirmed. Among CD4+ contracting clones, most were CM and EM, and CD8+ ones EMRA. That cross-reactive memory joined was suggested by some responding clones appearing in pre-infection memory.

The source of this sequence is an adult woman who had mild COVID-19 (a few samples of this study predate the infection). Cell type and time point are not known. Sequenced sample: PBMCs or a T cell subset sorted from them (not recorded which). This chain uses TRBV12-3 or TRBV12-4 with TRBJ2-2, with 7 bases that match TRBD2. CDR3 coding DNA: TGTGCCAGCAGTCCCCCCGGATGGGGGGGCGGGGAGCTGTTTTTT. Its translation is CASSPPGWGGGELFF.